The clone carrying this T cell receptor beta chain has a handful of counts. The data were obtained in a study of shared T cell receptors in the human thymus. The CDR3 sequence is 13 residues long. The germline gives CDR1 SGDLS, CDR2 YYNGEE. The V end lost 4 bases, the J end lost 4 bases, and 8 bases lay between the germline ends. Measured with immunoSEQ multiplex PCR; TCRdb has only the in-frame clones, and not every one. This table has about 660,000 clones, roughly 90% appearing once. This same sample was also taken into another study, of human thymus T cells. That work states: Having corrective surgery for congenital heart defects, healthy Finnish infants were the ones who donated. Resections obtained during corrective heart surgery supplied the thymus tissue. The authors found apparently biased V and J gene usage in thymic and blood repertoires. Related research found strongly overlapping thymic repertoires in unrelated individuals.

The chain combines TRBV9 with TRBJ2-2; possible D gene TRBD2, 5 bases. The clonotype was recovered from a boy under two years old with a congenital heart defect. The specimen sequenced was thymocytes. The CDR3 DNA is TGTGCCAGCAGCCGGGGTAGCACCGGGGAGCTGTTTTTT. The encoded protein is CASSRGSTGELFF. Full variable domain (outside the CDR3, taken from reference TRBV9 and TRBJ2-2): DSGVTQTPKHLITATGQRVTLRCSPRSGDLSVYWYQQSLDQGLQFLIQYYNGEERAKGNILERFSAQQFPDLHSELNLSSLELGDSALYFCASSRGSTGELFFGEGSRLTVL.